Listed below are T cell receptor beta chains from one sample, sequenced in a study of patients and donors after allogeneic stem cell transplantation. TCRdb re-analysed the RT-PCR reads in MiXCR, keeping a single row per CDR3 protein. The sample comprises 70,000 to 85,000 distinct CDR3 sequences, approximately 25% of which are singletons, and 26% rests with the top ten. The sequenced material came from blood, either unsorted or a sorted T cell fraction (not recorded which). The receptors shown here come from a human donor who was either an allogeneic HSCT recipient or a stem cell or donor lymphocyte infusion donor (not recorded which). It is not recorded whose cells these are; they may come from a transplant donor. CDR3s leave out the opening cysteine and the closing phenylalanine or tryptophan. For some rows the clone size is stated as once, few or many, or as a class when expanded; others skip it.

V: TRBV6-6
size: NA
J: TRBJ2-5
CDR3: ASSYLGGQETQY

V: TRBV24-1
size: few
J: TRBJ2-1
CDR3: ATSDFSAGSGNEQF

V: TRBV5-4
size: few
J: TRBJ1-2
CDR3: ASSLVGTPYGYT

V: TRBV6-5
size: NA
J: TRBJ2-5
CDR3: ASRTIAGAPQTQY

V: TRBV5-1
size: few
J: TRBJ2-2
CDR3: ASSLVQMNTGELF

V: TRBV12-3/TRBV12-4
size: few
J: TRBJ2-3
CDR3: ASRTGGADTQY

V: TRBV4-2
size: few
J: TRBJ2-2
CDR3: ASSQERTSGELF

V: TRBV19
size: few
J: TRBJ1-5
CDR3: ASSIPQGVPGSQPQH

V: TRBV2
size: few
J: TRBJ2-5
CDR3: ASSVYGGPQETQY

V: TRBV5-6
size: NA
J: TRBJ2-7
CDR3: ASSWGQGTEQY

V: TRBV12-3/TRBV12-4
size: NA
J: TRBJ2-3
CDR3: ASSFSAGLVLDTQY

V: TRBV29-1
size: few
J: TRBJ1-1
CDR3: NSMTGAEAF

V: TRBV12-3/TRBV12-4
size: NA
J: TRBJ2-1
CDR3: ASTPAIGAVSYNEQF

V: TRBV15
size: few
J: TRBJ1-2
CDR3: ATSRVPGQGNYGYT

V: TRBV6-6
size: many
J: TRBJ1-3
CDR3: ASSPRTDLIY

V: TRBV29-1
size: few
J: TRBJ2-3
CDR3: SVEDPWAGTDTQY

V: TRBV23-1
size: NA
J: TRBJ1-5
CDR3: ASSQASGDQPQH

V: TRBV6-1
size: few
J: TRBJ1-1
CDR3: ASSGTANTEAF

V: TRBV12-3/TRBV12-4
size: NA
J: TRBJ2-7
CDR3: ASSLGGRGFKSYEQY

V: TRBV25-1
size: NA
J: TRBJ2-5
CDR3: ASGHQGRETQY

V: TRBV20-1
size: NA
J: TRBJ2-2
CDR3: SASLPGLAGGFTGELF

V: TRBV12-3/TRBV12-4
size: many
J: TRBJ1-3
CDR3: ASSLLSSGNTIY

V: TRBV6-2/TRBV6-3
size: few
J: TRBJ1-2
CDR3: ASSFGDGYT

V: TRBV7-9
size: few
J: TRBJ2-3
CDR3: ASSLDRFHPTKDTQY

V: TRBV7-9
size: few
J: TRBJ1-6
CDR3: ASSFKRQGNSPLH

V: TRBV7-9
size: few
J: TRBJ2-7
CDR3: ASSLGQERYEQY

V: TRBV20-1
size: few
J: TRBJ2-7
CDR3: SASRGASGIYEQY

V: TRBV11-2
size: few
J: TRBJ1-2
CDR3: ASSSRQDGYT

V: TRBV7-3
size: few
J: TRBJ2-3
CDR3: ASSLGAVTDTQY

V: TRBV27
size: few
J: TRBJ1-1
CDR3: ASSLGRGSGEAF

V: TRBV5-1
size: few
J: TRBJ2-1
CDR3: ASSLNQGYNEQF

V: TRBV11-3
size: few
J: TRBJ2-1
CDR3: ASTSWDGTPYNEQF

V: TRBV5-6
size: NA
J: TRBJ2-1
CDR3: ASSLGAFEQF

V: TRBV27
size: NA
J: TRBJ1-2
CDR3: ASSLGGASHYGYT

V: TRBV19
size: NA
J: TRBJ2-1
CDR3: ASSIVPISSYNEQF

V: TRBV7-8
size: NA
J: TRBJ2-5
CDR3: ASSLGSMRETQY

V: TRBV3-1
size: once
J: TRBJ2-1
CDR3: ASSWGTREQF

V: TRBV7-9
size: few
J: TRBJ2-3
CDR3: ASSFSGAGDTQY

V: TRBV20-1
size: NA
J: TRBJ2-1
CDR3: SASGASGRYDEQF

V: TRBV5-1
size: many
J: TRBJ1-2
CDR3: ASSGGTGAHYGYT

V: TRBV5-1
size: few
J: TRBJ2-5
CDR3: ASSLSPSWQETQY

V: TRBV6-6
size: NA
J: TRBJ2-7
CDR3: ASSSPRWTFSYEQY

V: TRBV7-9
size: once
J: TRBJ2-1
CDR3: ASSPPTGQF

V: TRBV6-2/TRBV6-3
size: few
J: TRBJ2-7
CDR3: ASSYGGTVHYEQY

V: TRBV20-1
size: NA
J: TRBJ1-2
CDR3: SARWPDRANYGYT

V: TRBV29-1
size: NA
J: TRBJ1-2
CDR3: SVVPRGQGASGGYT

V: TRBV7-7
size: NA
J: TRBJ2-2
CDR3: ASSSGNSGELF

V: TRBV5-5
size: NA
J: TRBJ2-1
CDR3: ASSLGDREGNYDNEQF

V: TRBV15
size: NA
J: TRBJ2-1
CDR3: ATSRASVGYNEQF

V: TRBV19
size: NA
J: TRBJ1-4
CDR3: ATKRPGRDEKLF

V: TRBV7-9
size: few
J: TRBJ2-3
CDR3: ASSSVPDTQY

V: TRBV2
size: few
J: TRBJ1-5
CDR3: AGADSNQPQH

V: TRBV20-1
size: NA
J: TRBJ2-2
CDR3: SARDTGRGELF

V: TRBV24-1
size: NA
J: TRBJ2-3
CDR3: ATSDRLTSGRTDTQY

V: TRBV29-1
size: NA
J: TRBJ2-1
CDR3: SVEGVGSYNEQF

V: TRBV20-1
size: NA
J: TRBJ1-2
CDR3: SALRPPYGYT

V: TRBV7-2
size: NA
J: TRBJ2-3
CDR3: ASSVRHEGTDTQY

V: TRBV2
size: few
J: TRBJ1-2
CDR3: ATWAGVLDYGYT